The 14 T cell receptor beta chains in this list originate from one sample, sequenced in a study of CD8 T cells in ankylosing spondylitis. TCRdb recomputed calls from the 5' RACE reads with MiXCR, one row per CDR3 protein. This sample carries about 33,000 distinct CDR3 sequences, roughly 9.6% of them seen once, and the ten largest clones take 20%. The material sequenced was synovial fluid, either unsorted or a sorted T cell fraction (not recorded which). These receptors were obtained from a male donor with ankylosing spondylitis.

This chain connects TRBV27 to TRBJ2-5; 7 bases match TRBD1. V was clipped by 5 bases and J by 4 bases; unmatched bases: 4. In germline, CDR1 is MNHEY, CDR2 SMNVEV (reference sequence). The CDR3 covers 13 residues. The chain's CDR3 is CASSRQGAETQYF. In nucleotides, the CDR3 is TGTGCCAGCAGTCGACAGGGTGCAGAGACCCAGTACTTC.

This clonotype was picked up a small number of times. This chain connects TRBV25-1 to TRBJ2-6; the D is unclear. The CDR3 totals 13 residues. V was shortened by 5 bases and J by 2 bases, with 4 bases between the two germline ends. Per germline, CDR1 MGHDK and CDR2 SYGVNS. CDR3 sequence (DNA): TGTGCCAGCAGTAGGCCTGGGGCCAACGTCCTGACTTTC. This codes for CASSRPGANVLTF.

The chain employs TRBV7-2 and TRBJ2-5, with D tentatively TRBD2 (6 bases). The germline gives CDR1 SGHTA, CDR2 FQGNSA. Trimming took 5 bases from V and 5 from J, leaving 21 bases between them. The CDR3 covers 16 residues. CDR3 in DNA: TGTGCCAGCAGCATGGTCGCGGGGACTTTGGGGGAGACCCAGTACTTC. Amino acids: CASSMVAGTLGETQYF.

This clonotype was seen more than once but under ten times. V usage is TRBV3-1 and J usage is TRBJ2-1; the match to TRBD2 covers 9 bases. The CDR3 is 14 residues long. Germline V gene data show CDR1 as LGHDT and CDR2 as YNNKEL (reference sequence). V dropped 0 bases and J dropped 11; count of bases not matched to a gene: 5. The CDR3 DNA follows: TGTGCCAGCAGCCAAGATCTTAGCGGGAGAAAGCAGTTCTTC. Its protein is CASSQDLSGRKQFF.

This clonotype was detected many times. The V gene is TRBV18, the J gene TRBJ1-1, with D uncertain. Trimming shortened V by 3 bases and J by 0 bases, and 23 bases separated the two germline ends. Germline lookup yields CDR1 KGHSH and CDR2 LQKENI. This CDR3 has 19 amino acids. Written as DNA, the CDR3 is TGTGCCAGCTCACCTGTAACCGGGCGGGCCCTACCGTTGAACACTGAAGCTTTCTTT. It yields the protein CASSPVTGRALPLNTEAFF.

V and J are TRBV25-1 and TRBJ2-2; tentatively, D is TRBD2 (6 bases). Germline V lookup: CDR1 MGHDK, CDR2 SYGVNS. V was cut by 3 bases and J by 4 bases, with 18 bases left in between. The CDR3 is made up of 17 amino acids. The CDR3 DNA reads TGTGCCAGCAGTGACCTGGGGATGACTAGTTCCACCGGGGAGCTGTTTTTT. Protein: CASSDLGMTSSTGELFF.

The V call is TRBV28, the J call TRBJ1-1; a possible D gene is TRBD1 (5 bases). Trimming shortened V by 4 bases and J by 11 bases, and 14 bases separated the two germline ends. CDR1 MDHEN and CDR2 SYDVKM come from the germline V gene. The CDR3 contains 12 residues. CDR3 protein: CASSSTGLRAFF. CDR3 bases: TGTGCCAGCAGTTCTACAGGCTTGAGGGCTTTCTTT.

This clonotype was observed many times. The CDR3 reads CSARDPGLAGKAPNTGELFF. CDR3 nucleotides: TGCAGTGCTAGAGATCCGGGACTAGCGGGAAAGGCCCCGAACACCGGGGAGCTGTTTTTT. This sequence joins TRBV20-1 and TRBJ2-2, with 13 bases matching TRBD2. Germline CDR1 DFQATT, CDR2 SNEGSKA (reference sequence). Unmatched junction bases numbered 10, after V lost 0 bases and J lost 0 bases. This CDR3 contains 20 residues.

The CDR3 region is CASRPPSKQFF. Written as DNA, the CDR3 is TGTGCCAGCAGACCCCCTAGTAAGCAGTTCTTC. This chain uses TRBV6-2 or TRBV6-3 with TRBJ2-1; no clear D. V dropped 6 bases and J dropped 11 bases, with 11 bases sitting between them. CDR1 and CDR2 from the germline V gene are MNHEY and SVGEGT. This CDR3 has 11 amino acids.

This clonotype appeared a few times. The rearrangement links TRBV27 to TRBJ2-5; unclear D gene. This CDR3 is 13 amino acids long. Trimming took off 3 bases at V and 5 bases at J, with 10 bases between the two ends. CDR1 MNHEY and CDR2 SMNVEV come from the germline V gene (reference sequence). The CDR3 loop is CASSLNKVETQYF. The CDR3 coding sequence is TGTGCCAGCAGTTTGAACAAAGTGGAGACCCAGTACTTC.

The chain recombines TRBV27 with TRBJ2-4; 16 bases map to TRBD2. The CDR3 runs to 15 residues. With 6 bases clipped from V and 9 bases from J, the junction kept 5 bases outside the gene matches. CDR1 and CDR2 (germline): MNHEY, SMNVEV (reference sequence). CDR3 loop: CASRGLAGGLSIQYF. In DNA form, the CDR3 reads TGTGCCAGCAGGGGACTAGCGGGAGGGCTAAGCATTCAGTACTTC.

This clonotype was recorded many times. V is TRBV2 and J is TRBJ2-1, with a weak D call TRBD2 (6 bases). Trimming cost V 5 bases and J 8 bases, with 31 bases left between them. This CDR3 spans 19 amino acids. The germline gives CDR1 SNHLY, CDR2 FYNNEI. The CDR3: CASSSHTILASVLGDEQFF. CDR3 sequence (DNA): TGTGCCAGCAGTTCCCACACGATACTAGCATCGGTTTTAGGCGATGAGCAGTTCTTC.

This clonotype was counted at least ten times. A read error may produce the germline difference seen at one junction end. The chain employs TRBV29-1 and TRBJ2-7; D perhaps matches TRBD2 (5 bases). The germline V gene has CDR1 SQVTM and CDR2 ANQGSEA. The CDR3 is 14 amino acids. CDR3 residues: CSVGRDTNAYEQYF. CDR3 DNA sequence: TGCAGCGTTGGCCGGGATACGAACGCCTATGAGCAGTACTTC.

This clonotype turned up a few times. The chain combines TRBV4-1 with TRBJ2-5; TRBD2 aligns across 13 bases. CDR3 length: 17 residues. CDR1 MGHRA and CDR2 YSYEKL come from the germline V gene. The V segment lost 1 base and the J segment 5 bases; nucleotides outside the gene matches: 7. The CDR3 DNA follows: TGCGCCAGCAGCCAAGGGGGACTAGCGGGAATCGGGGAGACCCAGTACTTC. It yields the protein CASSQGGLAGIGETQYF.